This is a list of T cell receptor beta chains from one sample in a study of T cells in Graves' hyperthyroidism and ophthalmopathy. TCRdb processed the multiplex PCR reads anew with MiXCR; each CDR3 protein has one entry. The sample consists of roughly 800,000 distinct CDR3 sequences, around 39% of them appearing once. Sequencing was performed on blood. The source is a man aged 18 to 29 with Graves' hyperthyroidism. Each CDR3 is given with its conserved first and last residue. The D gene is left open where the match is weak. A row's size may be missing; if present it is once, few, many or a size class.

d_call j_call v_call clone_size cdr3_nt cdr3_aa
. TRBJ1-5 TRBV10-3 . TGTGCCAGCAGTAGTTTTGGTAGCAATCAGCCCCAGCATTTT CASSSFGSNQPQHF
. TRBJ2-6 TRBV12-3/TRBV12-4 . TGTGCCAGCAACAACTACAGGGCTGGGGCCAACGTCCTGACTTTC CASNNYRAGANVLTF
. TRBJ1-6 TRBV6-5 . TGTGCCAGCAGTTACTCGAGCACAGGCAATAATTCACCCCTCCACTTT CASSYSSTGNNSPLHF
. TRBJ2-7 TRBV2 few TGTGCCAGCAGTTCAGCCTCGGCCTACTACGAGCAGTACTTC CASSSASAYYEQYF
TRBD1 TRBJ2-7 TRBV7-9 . TGTGCCAGCCATTCGGACAGGGCCGAGCAGTACTTC CASHSDRAEQYF
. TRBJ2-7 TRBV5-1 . TGCGCCAGCCCAAGCCGGGCCCTGCCGCTCTTC CASPSRALPLF
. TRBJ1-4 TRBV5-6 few TGTGCCAGCAGCCCCTCCGGGACAACGCCCGGAAAACTGTTTTTT CASSPSGTTPGKLFF
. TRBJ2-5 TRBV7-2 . TGTGCCAGCAGCTTAGGGCCAGCCGAGTCTCCGACCCAGTACTTC CASSLGPAESPTQYF
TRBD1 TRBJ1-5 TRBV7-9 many TGTGCCAGCAGCGCCGGGACAGGGAGCAATCAGCCCCAGCATTTT CASSAGTGSNQPQHF
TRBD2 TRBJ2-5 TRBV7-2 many TGTGCCAGCAGCACTCGACTAGCTCAAGAGACCCAGTACTTC CASSTRLAQETQYF
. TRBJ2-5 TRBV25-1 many TGTGCCAGCTATACCGGGGGACTAGAGACCCAGTACTTC CASYTGGLETQYF
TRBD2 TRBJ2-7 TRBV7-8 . TGTGCCAGCAGCCAAGGGGCTAGCGGATTCCCCTACGAGCAGTACTTC CASSQGASGFPYEQYF
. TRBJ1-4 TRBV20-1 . TGCAGTGCTAGAGTCGGTCGGACAACTAATGAAAAACTGTTTTTT CSARVGRTTNEKLFF
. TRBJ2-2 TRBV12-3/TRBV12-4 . TGTGCCAGCACGGGGGGGACAGGGCATATCGGGGAGCTGTTTTTT CASTGGTGHIGELFF
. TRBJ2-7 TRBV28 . TGTGCCAGCAGAGGGCCGGTCGAGCAGTACTTC CASRGPVEQYF
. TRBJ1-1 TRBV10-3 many TGTGCCACCGGTCAAAACACTGAAGCTTTCTTT CATGQNTEAFF
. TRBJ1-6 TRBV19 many TGTGCCACTTGTATCCGGGGGGAAAATTCACCCCTCCACTTT CATCIRGENSPLHF
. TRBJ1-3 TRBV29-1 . TGCAGCGTTGAAACAGGCTCTGGAAACACCATATATTTT CSVETGSGNTIYF
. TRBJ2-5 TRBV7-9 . TGTGCCAGCAGCCCCGCGTGGGGGGACAGCCACCAGAAGTACTTC CASSPAWGDSHQKYF
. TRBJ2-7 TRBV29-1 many TGCAGCGTTGAAGGTCCAGGGGACGAGCAGTACTTC CSVEGPGDEQYF
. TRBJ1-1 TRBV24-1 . TGTGCCACCAGGGCCCAAGGGGTCAAGGTTTCGGCTGAAGCTTTCTTT CATRAQGVKVSAEAFF
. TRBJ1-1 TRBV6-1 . TGTGTCAGCCTAATTGGTGGAACTGAAGCTTTCTTT CVSLIGGTEAFF
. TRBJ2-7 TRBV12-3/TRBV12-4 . TGTGCCAGCAGGCATAGGAACAGGGACGAGCAGTACTTC CASRHRNRDEQYF
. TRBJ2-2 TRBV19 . TGTGCCAGTAGTACCCCCGCGGTCCCCGGGGAGCTGTTTTTT CASSTPAVPGELFF
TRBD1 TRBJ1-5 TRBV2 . TGTGCCAGCAGTGCCCCAGGGGGCATACGAAATCAGCCCCAGCATTTT CASSAPGGIRNQPQHF
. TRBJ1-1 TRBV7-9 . TGTGCCAGCAGCTCCTTGGACGGGGGCGGTGAAGCTTTCTTT CASSSLDGGGEAFF
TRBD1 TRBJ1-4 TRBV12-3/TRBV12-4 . TGTGCCAGCAGTTTGGACAGGGATAACGGAAAACTGTTTTTT CASSLDRDNGKLFF
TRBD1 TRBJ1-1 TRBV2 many TGTGCCAGCAGTGGGGACAGGGGGCGCAGCACTGAAGCTTTCTTT CASSGDRGRSTEAFF
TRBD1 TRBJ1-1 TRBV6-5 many TGTGCCAGCAGTCCGACAGGGACTGAAGCTTTCTTT CASSPTGTEAFF
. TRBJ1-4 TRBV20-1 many TGCAGTGCTGGCCGCGCAGCAACTAATGAAAAACTGTTTTTT CSAGRAATNEKLFF
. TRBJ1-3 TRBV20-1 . TGCAGTGCTCATGGGGGAAAAACTGGAAACACCATATATTTT CSAHGGKTGNTIYF
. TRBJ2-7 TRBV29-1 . TGCAGCGTTGAAGGGGGGAGTTCGTTCGCCTACGAGCAGTACTTC CSVEGGSSFAYEQYF
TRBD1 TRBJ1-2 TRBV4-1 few TGCGCCAGCAGCCAAGACGGACAGGGTGGGTATGGCTACACCTTC CASSQDGQGGYGYTF
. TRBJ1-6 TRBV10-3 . TGTGCCAGCAGTTACAGGGCGAATTCACCCCTCCACTTT CASSYRANSPLHF
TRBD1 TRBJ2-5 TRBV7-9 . TGTGCCAGCAGCTTAGTACAGGGGACCCAAGAGACCCAGTACTTC CASSLVQGTQETQYF
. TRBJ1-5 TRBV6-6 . TGTGCCAGCAATACCCCCAATCAGCCCCAGCATTTT CASNTPNQPQHF
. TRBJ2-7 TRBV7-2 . TGTGCCAGCAGCTTGGAGGGGGCTCGTTCCTACGAGCAGTACTTC CASSLEGARSYEQYF
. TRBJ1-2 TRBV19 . TGTGCCAGTGTTTCGGGACTTTCGCCTGCCTACACCTTC CASVSGLSPAYTF
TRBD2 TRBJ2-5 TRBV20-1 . TGCAGTGCTCGGGGAAGCGGGACTAGCGGGAGTTGGGAGACCCAGTACTTC CSARGSGTSGSWETQYF
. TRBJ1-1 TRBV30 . TGTGCCTGGAGTGTGGCCGGTGAAGCTTTCTTT CAWSVAGEAFF
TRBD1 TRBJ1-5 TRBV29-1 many TGCAGCGTTACCACAGGGGGCTTGGGGCAGCCCCAGCATTTT CSVTTGGLGQPQHF
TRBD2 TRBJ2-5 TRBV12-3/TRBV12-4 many TGTGCCAGCAGCTTAGGGCTAGCGGGGGGGATCCAAGAGACCCAGTACTTC CASSLGLAGGIQETQYF
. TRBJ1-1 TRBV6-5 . TGTGCCAGCAATAATCAGGGAAGGAATGAAGCTTTCTTT CASNNQGRNEAFF
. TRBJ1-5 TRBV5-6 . TGTGCCAGCAGCGCCGCTGAACATAGCAATCAGCCCCAGCATTTT CASSAAEHSNQPQHF
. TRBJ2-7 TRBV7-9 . TGTGCCAGCAGCCCCCTTAGGGGGAGAGGCTACGAGCAGTACTTC CASSPLRGRGYEQYF
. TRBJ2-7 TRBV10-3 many TGTGCCATCAGTGAGGCAGGGGACTCCTACGAGCAGTACTTC CAISEAGDSYEQYF
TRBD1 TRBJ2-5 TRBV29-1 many TGCAGCGTTGAAGAACAGGGGGAAGAGACCCAGTACTTC CSVEEQGEETQYF
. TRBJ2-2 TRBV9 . TGTGCCAGCAGCACCAGTGGGGGGGCCCAGAACACCGGGGAGCTGTTTTTT CASSTSGGAQNTGELFF
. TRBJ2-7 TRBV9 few TGTGCCAGCAGCGTAGAGGGGGACCCGTCCTACGAGCAGTACTTC CASSVEGDPSYEQYF
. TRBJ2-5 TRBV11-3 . TGTGCCAGCAGCTTAGGTTTCGACGCGAGTGAGACCCAGTACTTC CASSLGFDASETQYF
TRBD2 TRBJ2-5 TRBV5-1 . TGCGCCAGCAGCTGGGGACTAGCAAGTACCCCTGAGGTAAAGGAGACCCAGTACTTC CASSWGLASTPEVKETQYF
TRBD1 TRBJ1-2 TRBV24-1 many TGTGCCACCAGCACCGGGACAGGGGCCGGCTACACCTTC CATSTGTGAGYTF
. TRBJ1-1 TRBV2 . TGTGCCAGCAGTTTAGGTAGCAGGGGCATGAACACTGAAGCTTTCTTT CASSLGSRGMNTEAFF
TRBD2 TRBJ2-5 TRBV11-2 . TGTGCCAGCAGCTTCGGACCGGGACTACCCCAAGAGACCCAGTACTTC CASSFGPGLPQETQYF
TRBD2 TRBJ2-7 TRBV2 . TGTGCCAGCAGTGACCCTAGCGGGAACTGGTGCGAGCAGTACTTC CASSDPSGNWCEQYF
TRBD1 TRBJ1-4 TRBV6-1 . TGTGCCAGCAGTCCCGGGACAGTTTATGAAAAACTGTTTTTT CASSPGTVYEKLFF
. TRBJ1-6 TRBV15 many TGTGCCACCAGCACGGTCAAGAATTCACCCCTCCACTTT CATSTVKNSPLHF